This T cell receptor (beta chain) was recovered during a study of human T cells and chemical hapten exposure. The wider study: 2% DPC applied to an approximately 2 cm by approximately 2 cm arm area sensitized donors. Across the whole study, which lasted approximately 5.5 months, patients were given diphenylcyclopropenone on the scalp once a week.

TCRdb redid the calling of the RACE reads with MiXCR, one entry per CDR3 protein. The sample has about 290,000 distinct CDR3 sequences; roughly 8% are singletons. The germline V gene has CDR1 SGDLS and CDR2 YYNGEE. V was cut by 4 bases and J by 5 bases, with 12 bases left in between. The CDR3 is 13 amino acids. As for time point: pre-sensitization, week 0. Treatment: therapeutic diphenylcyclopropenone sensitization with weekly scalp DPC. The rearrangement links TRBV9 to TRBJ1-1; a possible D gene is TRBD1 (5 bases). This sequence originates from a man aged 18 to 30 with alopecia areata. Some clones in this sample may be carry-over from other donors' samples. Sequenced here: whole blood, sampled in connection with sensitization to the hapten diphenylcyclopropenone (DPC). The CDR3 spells CASSPRAGTEAFF. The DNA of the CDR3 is TGTGCCAGCAGCCCCAGGGCAGGGACTGAAGCTTTCTTT.